This T cell receptor (beta chain) is drawn from a study of shared clonotypes between healthy human individuals. Study details: Used for every donor were three CD4 naive, three CD4 memory, two CD8 naive and one CD8 memory plate.

Profiling relied on immunoSEQ multiplex PCR, and the TCRdb table lists in-frame clones only, not all of them. This sample has some 350,000 clones; roughly 70% occur once, and the top ten carry 10%. The CDR3 extends over 12 amino acids. V was trimmed by 3 bases and J by 7 bases, leaving 7 bases between them. CDR1 is ENHRY, CDR2 SYGVKD, per germline. Splitting of CD4+ cells produced CD45RA+ naive and CD45RA-negative memory subsets. This chain connects TRBV10-3 to TRBJ1-5; D is perhaps TRBD1 (5 bases). The receptor's source is a man aged 25-45 years in good health. Sequencing was done on a sample of memory CD4+ T cells sorted from blood. The subset is: CD45RA-negative fraction. The CDR3 protein is CAISDRAQPQHF. The CDR3 coding sequence is TGTGCCATCAGTGACAGGGCCCAGCCCCAGCATTTT.